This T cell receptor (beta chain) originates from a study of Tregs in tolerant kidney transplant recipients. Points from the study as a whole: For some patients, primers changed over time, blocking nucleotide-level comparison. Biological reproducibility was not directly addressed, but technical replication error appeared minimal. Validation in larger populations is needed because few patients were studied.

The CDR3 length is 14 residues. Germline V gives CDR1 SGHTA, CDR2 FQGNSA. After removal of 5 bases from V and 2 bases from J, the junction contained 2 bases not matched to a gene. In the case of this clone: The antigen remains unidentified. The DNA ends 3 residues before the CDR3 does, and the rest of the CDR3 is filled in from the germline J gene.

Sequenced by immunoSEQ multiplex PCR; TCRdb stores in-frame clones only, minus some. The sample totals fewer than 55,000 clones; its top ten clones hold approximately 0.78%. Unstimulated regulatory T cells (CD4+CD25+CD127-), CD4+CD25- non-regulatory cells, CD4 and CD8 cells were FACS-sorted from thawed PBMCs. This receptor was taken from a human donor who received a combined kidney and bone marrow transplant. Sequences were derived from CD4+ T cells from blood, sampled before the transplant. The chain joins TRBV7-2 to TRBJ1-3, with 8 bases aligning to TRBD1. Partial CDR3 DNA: TGTGCCAGCAGCCCGGACAGGGCTGGAAACACC. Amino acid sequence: CASSPDRAGNT. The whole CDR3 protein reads CASSPDRAGNTIYF.